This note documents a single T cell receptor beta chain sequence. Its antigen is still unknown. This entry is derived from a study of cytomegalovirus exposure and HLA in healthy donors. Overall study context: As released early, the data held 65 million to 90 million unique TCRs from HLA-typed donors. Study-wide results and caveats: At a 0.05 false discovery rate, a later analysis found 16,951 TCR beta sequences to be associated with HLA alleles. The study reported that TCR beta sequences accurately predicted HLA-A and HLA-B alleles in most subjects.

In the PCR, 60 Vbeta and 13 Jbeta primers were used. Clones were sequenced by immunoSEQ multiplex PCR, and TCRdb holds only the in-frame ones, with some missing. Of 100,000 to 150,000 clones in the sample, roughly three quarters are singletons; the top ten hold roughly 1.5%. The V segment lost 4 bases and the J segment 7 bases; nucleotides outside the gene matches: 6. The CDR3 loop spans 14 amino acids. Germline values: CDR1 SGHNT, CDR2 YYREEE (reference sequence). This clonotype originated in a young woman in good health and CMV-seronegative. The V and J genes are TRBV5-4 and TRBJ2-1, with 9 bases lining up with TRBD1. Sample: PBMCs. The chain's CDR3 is CASSVTGGRNEQFF. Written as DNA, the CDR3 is TGTGCCAGCAGCGTTACAGGGGGCAGGAATGAGCAGTTCTTC. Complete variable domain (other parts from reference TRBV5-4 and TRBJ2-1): ETGVTQSPTHLIKTRGQQVTLRCSSQSGHNTVSWYQQALGQGPQFIFQYYREEENGRGNFPPRFSGLQFPNYSSELNVNALELDDSALYLCASSVTGGRNEQFFGPGTRLTVL.